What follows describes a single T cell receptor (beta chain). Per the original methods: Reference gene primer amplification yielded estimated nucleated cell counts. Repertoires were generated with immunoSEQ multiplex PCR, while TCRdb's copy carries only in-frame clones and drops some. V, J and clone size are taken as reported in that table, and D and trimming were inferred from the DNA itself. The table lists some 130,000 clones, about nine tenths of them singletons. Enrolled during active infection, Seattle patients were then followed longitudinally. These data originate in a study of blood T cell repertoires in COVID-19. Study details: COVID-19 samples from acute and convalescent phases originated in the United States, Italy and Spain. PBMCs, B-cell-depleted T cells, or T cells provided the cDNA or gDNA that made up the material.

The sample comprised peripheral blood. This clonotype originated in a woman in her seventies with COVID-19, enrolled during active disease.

The CDR3 DNA follows: TGTGCCTGGAGTCATGGGGCAGGGGAAAAACTGTTTTTT. Residues: CAWSHGAGEKLFF. The rearrangement uses TRBV30 and TRBJ1-4; TRBD1 is a possible D gene (5 bases). The CDR3 covers 13 residues. Trimming left V 2 bases short and J 8 bases short, with 12 bases between. In germline, CDR1 is GTSNPN, CDR2 SVGIG (reference sequence).